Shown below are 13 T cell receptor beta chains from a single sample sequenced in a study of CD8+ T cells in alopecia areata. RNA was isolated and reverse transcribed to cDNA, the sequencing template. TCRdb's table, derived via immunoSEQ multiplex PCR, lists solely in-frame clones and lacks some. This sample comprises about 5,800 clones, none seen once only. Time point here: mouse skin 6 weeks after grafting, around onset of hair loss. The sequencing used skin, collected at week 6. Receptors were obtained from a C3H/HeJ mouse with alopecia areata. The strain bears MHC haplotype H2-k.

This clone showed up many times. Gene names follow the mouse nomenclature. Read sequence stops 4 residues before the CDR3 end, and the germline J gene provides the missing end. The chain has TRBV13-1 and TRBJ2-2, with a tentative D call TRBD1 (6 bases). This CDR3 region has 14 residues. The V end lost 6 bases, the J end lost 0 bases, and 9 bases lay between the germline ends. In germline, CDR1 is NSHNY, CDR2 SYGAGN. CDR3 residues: CASTSGANTGQLYF. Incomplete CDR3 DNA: TGTGCCAGCACCTCAGGGGCAAACACCGGG.

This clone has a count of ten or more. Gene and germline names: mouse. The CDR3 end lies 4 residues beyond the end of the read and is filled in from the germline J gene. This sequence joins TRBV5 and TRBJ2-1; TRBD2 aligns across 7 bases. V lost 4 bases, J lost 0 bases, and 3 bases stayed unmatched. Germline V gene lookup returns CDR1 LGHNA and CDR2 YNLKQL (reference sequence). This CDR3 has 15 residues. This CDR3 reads CASSPLGNNYAEQFF. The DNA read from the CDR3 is TGTGCCAGCAGCCCACTGGGGAATAACTATGCT.

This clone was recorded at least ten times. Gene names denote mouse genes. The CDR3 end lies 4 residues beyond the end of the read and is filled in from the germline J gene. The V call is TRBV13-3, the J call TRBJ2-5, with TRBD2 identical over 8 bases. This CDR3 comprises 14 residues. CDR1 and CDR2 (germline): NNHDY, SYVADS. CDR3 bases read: TGTGCCAGCAGTGCCGGGGGGGCAAGAGAC. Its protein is CASSAGGARD. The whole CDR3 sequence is CASSAGGARDTQYF.

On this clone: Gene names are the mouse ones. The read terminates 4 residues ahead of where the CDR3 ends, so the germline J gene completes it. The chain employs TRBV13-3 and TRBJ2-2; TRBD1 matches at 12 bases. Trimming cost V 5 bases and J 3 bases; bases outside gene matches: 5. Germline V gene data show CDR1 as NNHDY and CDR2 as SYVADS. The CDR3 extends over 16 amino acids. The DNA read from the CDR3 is TGTGCCAGCAGCTCCGGGACAGGGGGCCACACCGGG. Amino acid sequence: CASSSGTGGHTG. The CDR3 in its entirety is CASSSGTGGHTGQLYF.

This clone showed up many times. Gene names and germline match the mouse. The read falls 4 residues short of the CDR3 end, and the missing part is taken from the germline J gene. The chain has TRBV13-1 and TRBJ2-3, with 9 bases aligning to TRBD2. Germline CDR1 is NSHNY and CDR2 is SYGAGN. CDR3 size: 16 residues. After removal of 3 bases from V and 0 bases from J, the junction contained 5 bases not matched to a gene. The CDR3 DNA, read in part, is TGTGCCAGCAGTGGTGGGGGGGCGCGCAGTGCAGAA. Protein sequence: CASSGGGARSAE. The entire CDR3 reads CASSGGGARSAETLYF.

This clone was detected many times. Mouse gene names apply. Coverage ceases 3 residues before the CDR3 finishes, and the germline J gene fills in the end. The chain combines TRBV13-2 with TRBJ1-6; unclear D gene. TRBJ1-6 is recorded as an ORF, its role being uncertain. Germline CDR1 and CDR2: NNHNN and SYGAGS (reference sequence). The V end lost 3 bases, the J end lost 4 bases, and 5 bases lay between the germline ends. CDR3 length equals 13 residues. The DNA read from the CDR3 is TGTGCCAGCGGTGTTGGGTATAATTCGCCC. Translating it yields CASGVGYNSP. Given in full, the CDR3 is CASGVGYNSPLYF.

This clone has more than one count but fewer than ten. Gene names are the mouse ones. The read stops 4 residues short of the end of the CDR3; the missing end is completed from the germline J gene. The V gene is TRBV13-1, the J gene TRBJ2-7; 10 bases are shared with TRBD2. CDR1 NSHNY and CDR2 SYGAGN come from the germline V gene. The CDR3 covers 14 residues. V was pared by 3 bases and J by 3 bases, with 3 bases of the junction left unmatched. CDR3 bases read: TGTGCCAGCAGTGGAGGACTGGGGGACTAT. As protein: CASSGGLGDY. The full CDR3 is CASSGGLGDYEQYF.

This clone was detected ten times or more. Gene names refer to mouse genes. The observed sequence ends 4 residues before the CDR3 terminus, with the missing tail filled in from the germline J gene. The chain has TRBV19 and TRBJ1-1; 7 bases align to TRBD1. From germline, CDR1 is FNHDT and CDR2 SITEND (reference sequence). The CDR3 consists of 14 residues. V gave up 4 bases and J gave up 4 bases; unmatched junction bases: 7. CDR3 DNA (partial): TGTGCCAGCAGTTCTGACAGGGTGAGCACA. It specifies CASSSDRVST. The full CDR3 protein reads CASSSDRVSTEVFF.

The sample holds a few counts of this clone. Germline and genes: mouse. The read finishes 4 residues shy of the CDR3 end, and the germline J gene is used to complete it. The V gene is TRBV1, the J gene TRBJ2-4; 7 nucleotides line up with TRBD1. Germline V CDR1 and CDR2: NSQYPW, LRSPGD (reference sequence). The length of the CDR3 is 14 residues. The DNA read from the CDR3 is TGCACCTGCAGTGCAGGCGGGACAGAAAAC. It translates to CTCSAGGTEN. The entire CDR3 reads CTCSAGGTENTLYF.

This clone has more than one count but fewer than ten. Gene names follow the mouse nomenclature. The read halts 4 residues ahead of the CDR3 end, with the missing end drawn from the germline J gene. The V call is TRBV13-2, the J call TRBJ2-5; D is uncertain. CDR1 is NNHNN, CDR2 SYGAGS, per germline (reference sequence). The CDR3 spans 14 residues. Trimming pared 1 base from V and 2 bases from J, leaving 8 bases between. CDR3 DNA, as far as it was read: TGTGCCAGCGGTGATCAGCACCTCCAAGAC. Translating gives CASGDQHLQD. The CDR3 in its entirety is CASGDQHLQDTQYF.

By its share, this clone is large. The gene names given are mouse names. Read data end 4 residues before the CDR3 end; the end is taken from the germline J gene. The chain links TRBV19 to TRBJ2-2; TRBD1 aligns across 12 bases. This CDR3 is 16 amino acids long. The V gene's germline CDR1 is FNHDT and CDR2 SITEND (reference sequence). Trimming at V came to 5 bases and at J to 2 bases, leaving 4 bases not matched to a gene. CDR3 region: CASSAGTGGNTGQLYF. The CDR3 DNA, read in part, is TGTGCCAGCAGCGCCGGGACAGGGGGCAACACCGGG.

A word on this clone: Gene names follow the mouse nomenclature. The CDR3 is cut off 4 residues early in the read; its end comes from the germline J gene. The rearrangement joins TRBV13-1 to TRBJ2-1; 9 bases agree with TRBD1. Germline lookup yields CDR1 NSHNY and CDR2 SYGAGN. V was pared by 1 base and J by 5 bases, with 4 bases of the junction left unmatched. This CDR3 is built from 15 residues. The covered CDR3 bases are TGTGCCAGCAGTGATCCGGGACAGGGAGATGCT. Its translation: CASSDPGQGDA. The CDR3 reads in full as CASSDPGQGDAEQFF.

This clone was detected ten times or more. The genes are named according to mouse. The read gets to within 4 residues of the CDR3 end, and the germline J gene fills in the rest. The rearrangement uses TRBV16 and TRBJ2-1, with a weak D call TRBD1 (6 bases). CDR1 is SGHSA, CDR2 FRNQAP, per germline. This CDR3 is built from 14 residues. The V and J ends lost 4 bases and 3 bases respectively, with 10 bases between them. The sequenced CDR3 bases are TGTGCAAGCAGCTCCCGGGACATCTATGCT. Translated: CASSSRDIYA. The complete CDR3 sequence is CASSSRDIYAEQFF.